This passage covers 31 T cell receptor beta chains from one sample sequenced in a study of vaccination and CD4 T cells after COVID-19 (dated by TCRdb to between 2021 and 2024). Receptor amplification or capture employed PCR. Sequencer: Illumina iSeq 100. DNA from cultured CD4+ T cells underwent TCR sequencing with the Oncomine TCR Beta short-read assay at the Johns Hopkins FTIC core. TCRdb redid the processing of the public reads, applying fastp at Q25 and MiXCR, and retained in-frame beta chains. Identical CDR3 proteins give one entry, which carries the most common genes and DNA. The sample table records about 9,700 distinct CDR3 sequences; roughly two thirds of these occur just once. The biggest ten clones account for under 35% of the sample. Read against the paper, the sample's treatment or condition label means: roughly 11-day PBMC culture with coronavirus spike peptide pools or control peptides (ViraFEST assay).

No antigen is known for these receptors. Material: CD4+ T cells from blood, cultured in vitro. These receptors came from a human donor who had recovered from COVID-19.

The chain recombines TRBV7-8 with TRBJ1-4; TRBD1 might be the D (6 bases). There are 15 residues in the CDR3. Trimming left V 5 bases short and J 6 bases short, with 16 bases between. The germline CDR1 and CDR2 sequences are SGHVS and FQNEAQ. CDR3 coding DNA: TGTGCCAGCAGCCTCTGGGACACCAGAGATGAAAAACTGTTTTTT. Its protein product is CASSLWDTRDEKLFF.

The chain employs TRBV18 and TRBJ2-2; D ambiguous. The germline CDR1 and CDR2 sequences are KGHSH and LQKENI. V shed 3 bases and J shed 2 bases, with 13 bases lying between them. The CDR3 runs to 16 residues. The CDR3 loop reads CASSPLTVKNTGELFF. The DNA for the CDR3 is TGTGCCAGCTCACCCTTAACAGTGAAAAACACCGGGGAGCTGTTTTTT.

The V gene is TRBV20-1, the J gene TRBJ2-5, with D possibly called TRBD1 or TRBD2 (6 bases each). Trimming cost V 3 bases and J 5 bases, with 10 bases left between them. CDR1 and CDR2 from the germline V gene are DFQATT and SNEGSKA (reference sequence). CDR3 length: 12 residues. The CDR3 loop reads CSARRGVETQYF. CDR3 nucleotide sequence: TGCAGTGCTAGGAGGGGGGTTGAGACCCAGTACTTC.

The chain joins TRBV7-9 to TRBJ2-7; D is possibly TRBD1 or TRBD2 (5 bases each). V lost 5 bases and J 7 bases, leaving 21 bases between the germline ends. The CDR3 sequence is 15 residues long. Germline V lookup: CDR1 SEHNR, CDR2 FQNEAQ (reference sequence). CDR3: CASSLTGAFGEEQYF. CDR3 sequence (DNA): TGTGCCAGCAGCCTAACCGGGGCGTTCGGGGAGGAGCAGTACTTC.

The chain combines TRBV27 with TRBJ2-1; TRBD1 matches at 11 bases. Germline loops: CDR1 MNHEY, CDR2 SMNVEV (reference sequence). V lost 3 bases and J lost 4; bases outside the gene matches: 5. The CDR3 extends over 16 amino acids. In DNA form, the CDR3 reads TGTGCCAGCAGTTTCCGGACAGGGGGCATTTACAATGAGCAGTTCTTC. This encodes CASSFRTGGIYNEQFF.

The chain is built from TRBV7-8 and TRBJ2-7, with 8 bases identical to TRBD2. The junction had 7 bases not matched to a gene; V was cut back by 1 base and J by 5 bases. Germline V CDR1 and CDR2: SGHVS, FQNEAQ. The length of the CDR3 is 15 residues. The CDR3: CASSLGTSGSNEQYF. The DNA for the CDR3 is TGTGCCAGCAGCTTAGGTACTAGCGGTTCGAACGAGCAGTACTTC.

In this sample, this clonotype turned up a few times. The rearrangement uses TRBV7-3 and TRBJ2-2; weak D call: TRBD2 (7 bases). This CDR3 has 16 residues. V lost 0 bases and J lost 4, with 12 bases in between. Germline loops: CDR1 SGHTA, CDR2 FQGTGA. The CDR3 spells CASSLTLRGATGELFF. The CDR3 coding sequence is TGTGCCAGCAGCTTAACGCTTCGGGGGGCCACCGGGGAGCTGTTTTTT.

This clonotype was counted a few times. The V gene is TRBV24-1, the J gene TRBJ2-1; 10 bases fit TRBD2. The trim removed 0 bases at V and 6 bases at J, leaving 4 bases unmatched. The germline gives CDR1 KGHDR, CDR2 SFDVKD. The CDR3 loop spans 16 amino acids. The CDR3 DNA follows: TGTGCCACCAGTGATTTGGCAGCTAGCGGGAGCAATGAGCAGTTCTTC. This sequence encodes CATSDLAASGSNEQFF.

This chain joins TRBV20-1 and TRBJ1-6, with D hard to call. This CDR3 comprises 16 residues. Germline CDR1 DFQATT, CDR2 SNEGSKA (reference sequence). Trimming left V 0 bases short and J 6 bases short, with 15 bases between. The CDR3 sequence is CSARDLRKQPNSPLHF. Here the CDR3 DNA reads TGCAGTGCTAGAGATTTACGAAAACAGCCTAATTCACCCCTCCACTTT.

The sample holds one count of this clonotype. J is TRBJ2-5 and V is TRBV6-5; D remains ambiguous. The CDR3 runs to 12 residues. V was cut by 4 bases and J by 1 base, with 4 bases left in between. Germline CDR1 is MNHEY and CDR2 is SVGAGI. The CDR3 DNA reads TGTGCCAGCAGTTGGGGCCAAGAGACCCAGTACTTC. The encoded protein is CASSWGQETQYF.

V usage is TRBV7-2 and J usage is TRBJ1-2; D possibly corresponds to TRBD1 (5 bases). Trimming pared 4 bases from V and 3 bases from J, leaving 12 bases between. Looked up from germline, CDR1 is SGHTA and CDR2 is FQGNSA. The CDR3 sequence is 14 residues long. In DNA, the CDR3 is TGTGCCAGCAGCTCCAAGGGGCCGGACTATGGCTACACCTTC. Amino acids: CASSSKGPDYGYTF.

The chain carries TRBV2 and TRBJ1-2; possible D gene TRBD1, 5 bases. CDR1 is SNHLY and CDR2 is FYNNEI in the germline V gene. This CDR3 has 13 residues. V was shortened by 6 bases and J by 8 bases, with 16 bases between the two germline ends. CDR3 bases: TGTGCCAGCAGACTTGACAGCTCCAGGGGCTACACCTTC. This encodes CASRLDSSRGYTF.

Only one count was recorded for this clonotype. J is TRBJ2-3 and V is TRBV7-3; D unclear. Trimming pared 5 bases from V and 5 bases from J, leaving 11 bases between. CDR3 length: 13 residues. CDR1 SGHTA and CDR2 FQGTGA come from the germline V gene. CDR3 protein: CASSPYLGDTQYF. In DNA form, the CDR3 reads TGTGCCAGCAGCCCCTACCTGGGAGATACGCAGTATTTT.

This clonotype was seen a handful of times. This chain joins TRBV19 and TRBJ1-5, with 8 bases lining up with TRBD1. Germline CDR1 is LNHDA and CDR2 is SQIVND (reference sequence). V dropped 7 bases and J dropped 7; count of bases not matched to a gene: 6. CDR3 length: 13 residues. The CDR3 DNA sequence: TGTGCCAGTATCGGACAGGGTGGGCAGCCCCAGCATTTT. Amino acids: CASIGQGGQPQHF. Filled out from reference TRBV19 and TRBJ1-5, the complete variable domain reads DGGITQSPKYLFRKEGQNVTLSCEQNLNHDAMYWYRQDPGQGLRLIYYSQIVNDFQKGDIAEGYSVSREKKESFPLTVTSAQKNPTAFYLCASIGQGGQPQHFGDGTRLSIL.

This sequence joins TRBV12-3 or TRBV12-4 and TRBJ2-7, with 7 bases that match TRBD1. This CDR3 is built from 14 residues. V lost 1 base to trimming and J lost 4 bases; unmatched junction nucleotides: 4. CDR3 amino acids: CASSLGTGVYEQYF. The CDR3 DNA sequence: TGTGCCAGCAGTTTAGGGACAGGAGTTTACGAGCAGTACTTC.

V and J are TRBV9 and TRBJ1-1, with D uncertain. CDR3 length: 14 amino acids. Germline-derived CDR1 and CDR2 are SGDLS and YYNGEE. Trimming left V 0 bases short and J 5 bases short, with 11 bases between. The CDR3, as DNA: TGTGCCAGCAGCGTAGGGACTTTGGGAACTGAAGCTTTCTTT. Amino acid sequence: CASSVGTLGTEAFF.

J is TRBJ1-2 and V is TRBV7-8; D is possibly TRBD1 (5 bases). The CDR3 has 15 amino acids. With 5 bases removed from V and 7 bases from J, the gap between germline ends came to 20 bases. Looked up from germline, CDR1 is SGHVS and CDR2 is FQNEAQ. CDR3 residues: CASSIRQSSSGGYTF. In DNA, the CDR3 is TGTGCCAGCAGCATCAGACAGAGCTCTTCGGGTGGCTACACCTTC.

The chain uses TRBV28 and TRBJ1-5, with D tentatively TRBD1 (5 bases). Germline CDR1 is MDHEN and CDR2 is SYDVKM. Trimming removed 7 bases from V and 9 bases from J, with 22 bases in between. This CDR3 contains 15 residues. CDR3 coding DNA: TGTGCCAGCACCACCGGGGGGAACGGAAAGGGGCCCCAGCATTTT. It translates to CASTTGGNGKGPQHF.

The chain couples TRBV7-8 to TRBJ1-2; no clear D. The V and J ends lost 3 bases and 8 bases respectively, with 16 bases between them. Germline V CDR1 and CDR2: SGHVS, FQNEAQ. The CDR3 sequence is 14 residues long. The CDR3 coding sequence is TGTGCCAGCAGCTTTGAGAGTAAGAGCGGGGGCTACACCTTC. It yields the protein CASSFESKSGGYTF.

This clonotype was counted only a few times. This sequence joins TRBV20-1 and TRBJ2-7, with 7 bases that match TRBD2. The germline CDR1 and CDR2 sequences are DFQATT and SNEGSKA (reference sequence). This CDR3 has 14 residues. The V segment lost 2 bases and the J segment 6 bases; nucleotides outside the gene matches: 10. DNA of the CDR3: TGCAGTGCTAGACCTAGCGGAGTGGGAGGCGAGCAGTACTTC. Translated: CSARPSGVGGEQYF.

V gene TRBV12-3 or TRBV12-4 combines with J gene TRBJ1-5; unclear D gene. CDR3 length equals 13 residues. The V end lost 3 bases, the J end lost 5 bases, and 8 bases lay between the germline ends. The CDR3 spells CASSFGRDQPQHF. The DNA for the CDR3 is TGTGCCAGCAGTTTCGGGCGGGATCAGCCCCAGCATTTT.

The rearrangement links TRBV7-9 to TRBJ1-2; D uncertain. V gave up 7 bases and J gave up 4 bases, with 10 bases separating them. The CDR3 extends over 12 amino acids. Germline-derived CDR1 and CDR2 are SEHNR and FQNEAQ (reference sequence). The chain's CDR3 is CASTTECYGYTF. CDR3 in DNA: TGTGCCAGCACAACAGAGTGCTATGGCTACACCTTC.

In this sample, this clonotype turned up once. The J gene is TRBJ2-3, the V gene TRBV5-4; a weak D match, TRBD2 (6 bases). Germline CDR1 and CDR2: SGHNT and YYREEE (reference sequence). V lost 4 bases and J lost 6, with 15 bases in between. The CDR3 contains 14 residues. CDR3 in amino acids: CASSIGTQRDTQYF. The CDR3 DNA reads as TGTGCCAGCAGCATCGGGACTCAACGGGATACGCAGTATTTT.

The V and J genes are TRBV11-3 and TRBJ1-6, with 10 bases fitting TRBD1. The CDR3 has 15 residues. The J segment lost 6 bases and the V segment lost 6 bases, leaving 5 bases of the junction unmatched. CDR1 is SGHNT and CDR2 is YENEEA in the germline V gene. This CDR3 is CASRSGTGANSPLHF. The CDR3 DNA reads as TGTGCCAGCAGATCCGGGACAGGGGCTAATTCACCCCTCCACTTT. Complete variable domain (other parts from reference TRBV11-3 and TRBJ1-6): EAGVVQSPRYKIIEKKQPVAFWCNPISGHNTLYWYLQNLGQGPELLIRYENEEAVDDSQLPKDRFSAERLKGVDSTLKIQPAELGDSAVYLCASRSGTGANSPLHFGNGTRLTVT.

The rearrangement joins TRBV20-1 to TRBJ1-4; no clear D. CDR1 and CDR2 from the germline V gene are DFQATT and SNEGSKA (reference sequence). The length of the CDR3 is 12 residues. CDR3 amino acids: CSTGLPGEKLFF. CDR3 coding DNA: TGCAGCACGGGCCTACCGGGTGAAAAACTGTTTTTT.

The chain employs TRBV27 and TRBJ2-7; D is unresolved. V was shortened by 6 bases and J by 4 bases, with 13 bases between the two germline ends. Germline assignment: CDR1 MNHEY and CDR2 SMNVEV (reference sequence). The CDR3 spans 13 residues. The CDR3 bases are TGTGCCAGCAGCCCAACCGTCGCTTACGAGCAGTACTTC. It is translated as CASSPTVAYEQYF.

A few counts support this clonotype. The chain combines TRBV7-8 with TRBJ1-5, with D perhaps matching TRBD1 (5 bases). This CDR3 is 16 amino acids long. Germline V CDR1 and CDR2: SGHVS, FQNEAQ. V was clipped by 2 bases and J by 7 bases, with 18 bases between them. CDR3 in amino acids: CASSLRGSDRGQPQHF. CDR3 DNA sequence: TGTGCCAGCAGCTTAAGAGGGAGCGATCGGGGCCAGCCCCAGCATTTT. Filled out from reference TRBV7-8 and TRBJ1-5, the complete variable domain reads GAGVSQSPRYKVAKRGQDVALRCDPISGHVSLFWYQQALGQGPEFLTYFQNEAQLDKSGLPSDRFFAERPEGSVSTLKIQRTQQEDSAVYLCASSLRGSDRGQPQHFGDGTRLSIL.

This chain links TRBV3-1 with TRBJ2-3, with D perhaps TRBD1 or TRBD2 (6 bases each). V was cut by 7 bases and J by 1 base, with 15 bases left in between. Germline CDR1 LGHDT, CDR2 YNNKEL (reference sequence). CDR3 size: 15 residues. The CDR3 here is CASTQMGGGTDTQYF. The CDR3 bases are TGTGCCAGCACCCAGATGGGGGGCGGCACAGATACGCAGTATTTT.

This clonotype was seen a few times. The chain couples TRBV2 to TRBJ2-1, with D possibly TRBD1 on 6 matching bases. Per germline, CDR1 SNHLY and CDR2 FYNNEI. V was clipped by 6 bases and J by 5 bases, with 11 bases between them. The CDR3 covers 13 residues. CDR3 DNA: TGTGCCAGCAGCCGGGACACCAACAATGAGCAGTTCTTC. Amino acids: CASSRDTNNEQFF.

This chain joins TRBV20-1 and TRBJ2-7; 9 bases match TRBD1. Germline V gene lookup returns CDR1 DFQATT and CDR2 SNEGSKA (reference sequence). The CDR3 spans 14 residues. Trimming removed 5 bases from V and 6 bases from J; junction bases left unmatched: 11. The CDR3 here is CSAGPGTGRIEQYF. DNA for the CDR3: TGCAGTGCTGGCCCCGGGACAGGGAGGATCGAGCAGTACTTC.

The chain is built from TRBV7-6 and TRBJ1-5; unclear D gene. V was pared by 1 base and J by 1 base, with 8 bases between. The CDR3 length is 15 residues. Germline V gives CDR1 SGHVS, CDR2 FNYEAQ. The CDR3 spells CASSLVAGSNQPQHF. CDR3 sequence (DNA): TGTGCCAGCAGCTTAGTTGCGGGCAGCAATCAGCCCCAGCATTTT.